Included here is one T cell receptor (beta chain) sequence, with context. Clones were read by immunoSEQ multiplex PCR, and TCRdb kept only the in-frame ones, dropping some. The table records some 57,000 clones, 70% to 90% of them present only once. The germline V gene encodes CDR1 SGHTA and CDR2 FQGNSA. The CDR3 is 14 amino acids. V gave up 4 bases and J gave up 4 bases, with 13 bases separating them. These data originate in a study of OX40 agonist ivuxolimab in advanced cancers. Whole-study context: Mean age roughly 65 years, range about 20 to 79; 82.7% male. One hepatocellular carcinoma and a couple of cutaneous melanoma patients partially responded.

Blood sampling was done at baseline, cycle 4 day 1, and cycle 7 day 1. The chain recombines TRBV7-2 with TRBJ1-1; the D gene is possibly TRBD1 (6 bases). The source was CD4+ or CD8+ T cells sorted from blood, collected in a trial of the OX40 agonist ivuxolimab. The origin of this receptor is an adult with an advanced solid tumor such as melanoma, head and neck, liver or kidney cancer. In DNA form, the CDR3 reads TGTGCCAGCAGCTCCAGGAGGGGGTTCACTGAAGCTTTCTTT. It translates to CASSSRRGFTEAFF.